The subject of this entry is one T cell receptor (beta chain). These data come from a study of blood T cell repertoires in COVID-19. The overall study: The United States, Italy and Spain provided the acute and convalescent COVID-19 samples.

Sequenced by immunoSEQ multiplex PCR; TCRdb stores in-frame clones only, minus some. The sample has about 200,000 clones; 85% to 90% are singletons. With 5 bases removed from V and 5 bases from J, the gap between germline ends came to 27 bases. CDR3 size: 18 residues. Germline CDR1 reads LNHDA; CDR2 reads SQIVND (reference sequence). V gene TRBV19 combines with J gene TRBJ2-5; possible D gene TRBD1, 5 bases. The clonotype comes from a man older than 75 with acute or convalescent COVID-19. The sequenced material came from peripheral blood. CDR3 coding DNA: TGTGCCAGTAGTTCTCCCTCCGGACGCACACCCCCAGGGGAGACCCAGTACTTC. Translated, it gives CASSSPSGRTPPGETQYF. The variable domain in full, with the rest retrieved from reference TRBV19 and TRBJ2-5, is DGGITQSPKYLFRKEGQNVTLSCEQNLNHDAMYWYRQDPGQGLRLIYYSQIVNDFQKGDIAEGYSVSREKKESFPLTVTSAQKNPTAFYLCASSSPSGRTPPGETQYFGPGTRLLVL.